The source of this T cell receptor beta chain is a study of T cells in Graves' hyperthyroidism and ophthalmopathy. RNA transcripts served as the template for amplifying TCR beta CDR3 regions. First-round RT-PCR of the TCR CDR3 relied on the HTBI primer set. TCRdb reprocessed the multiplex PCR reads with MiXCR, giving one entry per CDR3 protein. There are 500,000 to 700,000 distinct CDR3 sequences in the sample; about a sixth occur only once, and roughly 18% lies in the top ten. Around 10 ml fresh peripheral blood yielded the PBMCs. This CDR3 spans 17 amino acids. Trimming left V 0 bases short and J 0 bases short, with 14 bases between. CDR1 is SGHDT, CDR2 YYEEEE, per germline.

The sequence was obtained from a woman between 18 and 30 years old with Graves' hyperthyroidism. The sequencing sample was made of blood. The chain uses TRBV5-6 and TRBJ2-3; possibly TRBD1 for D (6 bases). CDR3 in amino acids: CASSLEFPGASTDTQYF. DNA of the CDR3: TGTGCCAGCAGCTTGGAATTCCCAGGGGCCAGCACAGATACGCAGTATTTT.